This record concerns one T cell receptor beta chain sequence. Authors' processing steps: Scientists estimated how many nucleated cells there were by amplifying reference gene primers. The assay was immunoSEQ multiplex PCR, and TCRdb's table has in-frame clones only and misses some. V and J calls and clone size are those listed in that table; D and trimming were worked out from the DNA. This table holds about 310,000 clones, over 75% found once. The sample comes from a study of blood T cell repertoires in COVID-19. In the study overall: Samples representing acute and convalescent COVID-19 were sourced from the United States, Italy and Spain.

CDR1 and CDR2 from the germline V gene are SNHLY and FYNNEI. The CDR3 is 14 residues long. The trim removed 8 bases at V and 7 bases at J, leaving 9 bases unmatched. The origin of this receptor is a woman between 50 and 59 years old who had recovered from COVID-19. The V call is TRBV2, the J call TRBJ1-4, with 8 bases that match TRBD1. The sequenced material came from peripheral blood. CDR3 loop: CASVIDRGSEKLFF. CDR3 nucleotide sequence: TGTGCCAGCGTAATCGACAGGGGATCTGAAAAACTGTTTTTT.